The 24 T cell receptor beta chains reported below all come from one sample, sequenced in a study of T cells in Graves' hyperthyroidism and ophthalmopathy. Amplification of TCR beta CDR3 regions used RNA as the template. First-round RT-PCR of the TCR CDR3 relied on the HTBI primer set. MiXCR, applied by TCRdb to the multiplex PCR reads, yields one record per CDR3 protein. The sample contains 250,000 to 300,000 distinct CDR3 sequences, approximately 15% of which appear only once. Material for sequencing was blood. The receptors were gathered from a woman aged 40 to 49 with Graves' hyperthyroidism that later progressed to Graves' ophthalmopathy.

The gene calls are TRBV29-1 and TRBJ2-1, with D perhaps TRBD2 (6 bases). The CDR3 is 14 residues long. Germline-derived CDR1 and CDR2 are SQVTM and ANQGSEA. This chain's CDR3 is CTVRRDSTSNEQFF. The CDR3 nucleotides are TGCACCGTCCGCCGGGACTCTACTAGCAATGAGCAGTTCTTC.

The genes are TRBV28 and TRBJ2-7; D ambiguous. Looked up from germline, CDR1 is MDHEN and CDR2 is SYDVKM. Trimming pared 6 bases from V and 0 bases from J, leaving 9 bases between. This CDR3 spans 13 amino acids. CDR3 region: CASRTSSSYEQYF. The CDR3 DNA reads TGTGCCAGCAGGACCTCTAGCTCCTACGAGCAGTACTTC.

At least ten counts were recorded for this clonotype. V gene TRBV7-3 combines with J gene TRBJ2-7; no definite D call. The CDR3 has 15 residues. Germline V gives CDR1 SGHTA, CDR2 FQGTGA. Trimming took 2 bases from V and 1 from J, leaving 12 bases between them. The DNA for the CDR3 is TGTGCCAGCAGCTTACCCCCGGACGGTTCCTACGAGCAGTACTTC. Its protein is CASSLPPDGSYEQYF.

This clonotype appeared many times. The genes are TRBV13 and TRBJ2-3; D is possibly TRBD1 or TRBD2 (5 bases each). With 4 bases removed from V and 6 bases from J, the gap between germline ends came to 20 bases. CDR3 size: 16 residues. Germline V lookup: CDR1 PRHDT, CDR2 FYEKMQ (reference sequence). The CDR3 DNA reads as TGTGCCAGCAGCTCCGAGGGGCTCAAGATTAGCGATACGCAGTATTTT. It translates to CASSSEGLKISDTQYF.

This clonotype was detected many times. This chain joins TRBV28 and TRBJ1-5; D unclear. Trimming stripped 2 bases from V and 8 bases from J, with 13 bases between. This CDR3 spans 14 amino acids. The germline gives CDR1 MDHEN, CDR2 SYDVKM. The CDR3 coding sequence is TGTGCCAGCAGTTTACAAGGGCTCTTGGAGCCCCAGCATTTT. Translating gives CASSLQGLLEPQHF.

This clonotype was found many times. The chain combines TRBV6-1 with TRBJ1-2; 7 positions match TRBD1. The CDR3 sequence is 14 residues long. Germline CDR1 is MNHNS and CDR2 is SASEGT. Unmatched junction bases numbered 11, after V lost 5 bases and J lost 8 bases. CDR3 in amino acids: CASSYDYRGSGYTF. CDR3 DNA: TGTGCCAGCAGTTACGACTACAGGGGAAGCGGCTACACCTTC.

V is TRBV28 and J is TRBJ1-1, with TRBD1 as a possible D gene (5 bases). The V and J ends lost 4 bases and 5 bases respectively, with 17 bases between them. This CDR3 comprises 15 residues. The germline gives CDR1 MDHEN, CDR2 SYDVKM. The CDR3 region has the DNA TGTGCCAGCAGTTACCCCGGGGCCTTGAGGACTGAAGCTTTCTTT. It codes for CASSYPGALRTEAFF.

This clonotype was detected only a few times. The chain is built from TRBV9 and TRBJ1-4, with D possibly TRBD1 on 6 matching bases. Germline V CDR1 and CDR2: SGDLS, YYNGEE. The CDR3 length is 16 residues. The V end was cut by 3 bases, the J end by 8 bases, with 20 bases between. The CDR3 protein is CASSASRWGHREKLFF. The CDR3 coding sequence is TGTGCCAGCAGCGCCTCAAGATGGGGACACAGAGAAAAACTGTTTTTT.

This clonotype was seen repeatedly, ten times or more. The chain uses TRBV4-1 and TRBJ2-7; D is possibly TRBD1 (6 bases). CDR3 length: 17 amino acids. Germline V gene lookup returns CDR1 MGHRA and CDR2 YSYEKL. V was pared by 0 bases and J by 3 bases, with 18 bases between. CDR3 residues: CASSQEADSSPYYEQYF. The CDR3 nucleotides read TGCGCCAGCAGCCAAGAGGCGGACAGTTCTCCCTACTACGAGCAGTACTTC.

This clonotype was recorded many times. The chain joins TRBV6-5 to TRBJ2-1; 9 nucleotides match TRBD2. Trimming took 0 bases from V and 8 from J; bases not matched to a gene: 14. The CDR3 has 18 amino acids. Germline-derived CDR1 and CDR2 are MNHEY and SVGAGI. CDR3 amino acids: CASSYSTNPGLAIYEQFF. For the CDR3, the DNA is TGTGCCAGCAGTTACTCGACAAACCCGGGACTAGCTATCTATGAGCAGTTCTTC.

This clonotype has only one observation. CDR3 coding DNA: TGCGCCAGCAGCCAAATTTCGGGAATCGGTTCACCCCTCCACTTT. Residues: CASSQISGIGSPLHF. V is TRBV4-1 and J is TRBJ1-6; D is ambiguous. The V end was cut by 2 bases, the J end by 9 bases, with 14 bases between. The CDR3 runs to 15 residues. CDR1 and CDR2 from the germline V gene are MGHRA and YSYEKL.

This clonotype was counted ten times or more. The J gene is TRBJ2-7, the V gene TRBV28; D may be TRBD1 (5 bases). CDR3 size: 13 residues. Trimming cost V 6 bases and J 4 bases, with 13 bases left between them. Germline loops: CDR1 MDHEN, CDR2 SYDVKM. CDR3 coding DNA: TGTGCCAGCAGCCGAGTAAGGGGATACGAGCAGTACTTC. Translation: CASSRVRGYEQYF.

The sample holds many counts of this clonotype. This chain links TRBV2 with TRBJ2-3, with 12 bases identical to TRBD2. The CDR3 consists of 15 residues. Germline lookup yields CDR1 SNHLY and CDR2 FYNNEI. V lost 7 bases to trimming and J lost 3 bases; unmatched junction nucleotides: 5. CDR3 sequence: CASTGLAGRTDTQYF. The CDR3 nucleotides read TGTGCCAGCACAGGACTAGCGGGACGGACAGATACGCAGTATTTT.

This clonotype was seen ten or more times. Here the CDR3 DNA reads TGTGCCAGCAGTGCAACAGGGGGCTCCTACAATGAGCAGTTCTTC. The encoded protein is CASSATGGSYNEQFF. V gene TRBV28 combines with J gene TRBJ2-1, with 8 bases aligning to TRBD1. From germline, CDR1 is MDHEN and CDR2 SYDVKM. The CDR3 runs 15 residues. V lost 5 bases, J lost 0 bases, and 3 bases stayed unmatched.

This clonotype was recorded many times. J is TRBJ1-1 and V is TRBV5-1; D is undetermined. The germline V gene has CDR1 SGHRS and CDR2 YFSETQ. Trimming pared 2 bases from V and 2 bases from J, leaving 10 bases between. The CDR3 extends over 14 amino acids. As DNA, the CDR3 is TGCGCCAGCAGCTTCAATCTCGGCAACACTGAAGCTTTCTTT. Protein product: CASSFNLGNTEAFF.

The sample holds many counts of this clonotype. The CDR3 reads CSARDRLGEQFF. The CDR3 coding sequence is TGCAGTGCTAGAGATAGGCTGGGTGAGCAGTTCTTC. The J gene is TRBJ2-1, the V gene TRBV20-1; D is uncertain. This CDR3 is 12 amino acids long. Germline CDR1 reads DFQATT; CDR2 reads SNEGSKA (reference sequence). V was trimmed by 0 bases and J by 9 bases, leaving 9 bases between them.

On this clonotype: One base away lies a much larger clone, so this may be a sequencing read error. J is TRBJ2-2 and V is TRBV28; TRBD1 aligns across 7 bases. The V gene end was trimmed by 5 bases and the J gene end by 7 bases; junction bases not matched to a gene: 13. Germline V CDR1 and CDR2: MDHEN, SYDVKM. There are 16 residues in the CDR3. The CDR3, as DNA: TGTGCCAGCAGTCACAGGGGAAAAGGAGGTCACGGGGAGCTGTTTTTT. Protein sequence: CASSHRGKGGHGELFF.

This clonotype was picked up many times. The CDR3 spells CASSLQGANYGYTF. The CDR3, as DNA: TGTGCCAGCAGTTTGCAGGGAGCTAACTATGGCTACACCTTC. The rearrangement links TRBV27 to TRBJ1-2; possibly TRBD1 for D (5 bases). This CDR3 spans 14 amino acids. Trimming stripped 3 bases from V and 0 bases from J, with 8 bases between. Germline CDR1 MNHEY, CDR2 SMNVEV (reference sequence).

This clonotype was picked up many times. The rearrangement uses TRBV7-8 and TRBJ2-5; TRBD2 aligns across 9 bases. There are 15 residues in the CDR3. The junction had 7 bases not matched to a gene; V was cut back by 4 bases and J by 4 bases. CDR1 and CDR2 (germline): SGHVS, FQNEAQ. This CDR3 reads CASSWAWTSAETQYF. CDR3 in DNA: TGTGCCAGCAGCTGGGCCTGGACTAGCGCAGAGACCCAGTACTTC. The whole variable domain, remainder taken from reference TRBV7-8 and TRBJ2-5, is GAGVSQSPRYKVAKRGQDVALRCDPISGHVSLFWYQQALGQGPEFLTYFQNEAQLDKSGLPSDRFFAERPEGSVSTLKIQRTQQEDSAVYLCASSWAWTSAETQYFGPGTRLLVL.

As to this clonotype: With a much larger clone just one base away, this may be a read error. The rearrangement links TRBV2 to TRBJ2-1; D might be TRBD1 (5 bases). The V end lost 7 bases, the J end lost 2 bases, and 12 bases lay between the germline ends. Germline assignment: CDR1 SNHLY and CDR2 FYNNEI. This CDR3 has 14 amino acids. The CDR3 nucleotides read TGTGCCAGCATAATCCACAGGACCTACAATGAGCAGTTCTTC. This encodes CASIIHRTYNEQFF.

The J gene is TRBJ2-3, the V gene TRBV12-3 or TRBV12-4, with TRBD2 matching over 12 bases. V trimming: 4 bases; J trimming: 3 bases; junction bases outside the gene matches: 11. CDR3 length equals 18 residues. The CDR3 bases are TGTGCCAGCAGTTCCCGGGGCGCGACTAGCGGGAGAACAGATACGCAGTATTTT. Its protein is CASSSRGATSGRTDTQYF.

This clonotype occurred many times. V and J are TRBV27 and TRBJ2-7; D is unresolved. The germline V gene has CDR1 MNHEY and CDR2 SMNVEV (reference sequence). The CDR3 runs to 15 residues. The V end lost 8 bases, the J end lost 3 bases, and 20 bases lay between the germline ends. The CDR3 sequence is CASFRVVGMGYEQYF. The CDR3 DNA follows: TGTGCCAGCTTTCGGGTTGTGGGGATGGGCTACGAGCAGTACTTC.

This clonotype was seen ten or more times. The CDR3 region has the DNA TGCAGTGCTGCCAGCGGGAGGGCCCCCAATGAGCAGTTCTTC. Its protein product is CSAASGRAPNEQFF. The rearrangement uses TRBV20-1 and TRBJ2-1, with 10 bases fitting TRBD2. The junction had 7 bases not matched to a gene; V was cut back by 5 bases and J by 6 bases. Germline CDR1 DFQATT, CDR2 SNEGSKA (reference sequence). The CDR3 runs 14 residues.

This clonotype was counted at least ten times. The gene calls are TRBV27 and TRBJ1-5; D gene ambiguous. CDR3 length: 14 residues. The germline V gene encodes CDR1 MNHEY and CDR2 SMNVEV (reference sequence). V was clipped by 3 bases and J by 0 bases, with 6 bases between them. CDR3 sequence reads: CASSFQASNQPQHF. DNA of the CDR3: TGTGCCAGCAGTTTCCAAGCTAGCAATCAGCCCCAGCATTTT.